This T cell receptor beta chain was sequenced during a study of blood T cells in healthy people across ages. The CDR3 length is 18 residues. Per the germline V gene, CDR1 is SGHRS and CDR2 is YFSETQ. V shed 1 base and J shed 0 bases, with 19 bases lying between them. Primers used in a second PCR of about 6 to 11 cycles were a sample-barcoded 5' primer and a J-beta primer mix. Each CDR3 protein is one row after TCRdb ran MiXCR on the 5' RACE reads. The table lists 800,000 to 950,000 distinct CDR3 sequences, under 40% of them singletons. Sequencing was performed on blood. The receptor comes from a man aged 18 to 30 in good health. The rearrangement links TRBV5-1 to TRBJ1-2, with D unresolved. The CDR3 loop is CASSLSFPEGHTNYGYTF. CDR3 in DNA: TGCGCCAGCAGCTTGTCGTTTCCCGAGGGCCATACTAACTATGGCTACACCTTC.